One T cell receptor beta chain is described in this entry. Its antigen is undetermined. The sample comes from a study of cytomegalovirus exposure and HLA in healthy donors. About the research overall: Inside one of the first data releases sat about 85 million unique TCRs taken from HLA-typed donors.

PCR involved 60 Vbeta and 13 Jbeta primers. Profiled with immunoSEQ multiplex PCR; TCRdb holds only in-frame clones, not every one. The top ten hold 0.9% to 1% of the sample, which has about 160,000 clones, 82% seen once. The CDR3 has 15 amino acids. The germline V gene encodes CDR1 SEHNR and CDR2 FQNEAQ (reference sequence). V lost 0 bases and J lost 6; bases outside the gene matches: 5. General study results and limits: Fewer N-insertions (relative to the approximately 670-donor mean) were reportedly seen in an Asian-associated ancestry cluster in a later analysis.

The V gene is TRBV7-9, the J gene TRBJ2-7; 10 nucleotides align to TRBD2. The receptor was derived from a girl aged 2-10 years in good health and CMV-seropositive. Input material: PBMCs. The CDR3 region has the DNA TGTGCCAGCAGCTTAGCCCTAGCGGGAGTGGTCGAGCAGTACTTC. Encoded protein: CASSLALAGVVEQYF. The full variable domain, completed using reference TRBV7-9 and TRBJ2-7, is DTGVSQNPRHKITKRGQNVTFRCDPISEHNRLYWYRQTLGQGPEFLTYFQNEAQLEKSRLLSDRFSAERPKGSFSTLEIQRTEQGDSAMYLCASSLALAGVVEQYFGPGTRLTVT.